This T cell receptor (beta chain) is from a study of OX40 agonist ivuxolimab in advanced cancers. Germline CDR1 reads SGDLS; CDR2 reads YYNGEE. Trimming took 2 bases from V and 2 from J; bases not matched to a gene: 8. The CDR3 contains 17 residues. Here immunoSEQ multiplex PCR was the method, and the copy in TCRdb shows in-frame clones only, minus some. The sample carries 60,000 to 75,000 clones, approximately 80% recorded once. This chain links TRBV9 with TRBJ2-4; 9 bases map to TRBD1. The source material was CD4+ or CD8+ T cells sorted from blood, sampled in a trial of the OX40 agonist ivuxolimab. The TCR was taken from an adult with an advanced solid tumor such as melanoma, head and neck, liver or kidney cancer. CDR3 nucleotides: TGTGCCAGCAGCGTGGATCCCGGGACAGGGACCAAAAACATTCAGTACTTC. The encoded protein is CASSVDPGTGTKNIQYF.